This T cell receptor beta chain was captured by sequencing in a study of neurological immune-mediated disorders (dated by TCRdb to between 2017 and 2020). In terms of the full investigation: Peripheral blood TCR-beta repertoires from patients with HTLV-I-associated myelopathy (HAM/TSP), patients with multiple sclerosis, and healthy controls were compared in the study using UMI-based sequencing. Longitudinal samples, technical triplicates and paired sorted CD4+ and CD8+ T-cell subsets, alongside PBMC samples, were included among the 90 to 130 TCR-beta libraries. Of the roughly 70 subjects in the cohort, around 14 were HAM/TSP patients, some 34 were multiple sclerosis patients, and 20 were healthy controls. The paper's findings and limits, for the study overall: The highest TCR clonal expansion was observed in HAM/TSP patients, whereas the lowest was observed in MS patients, even when compared with healthy controls. Across subjects, expanded clones never shared an identical CDR3 amino acid sequence, which suggests that the TCR-beta repertoires in every group were private.

cDNA was synthesized by template-switch 5'RACE using a primer carrying a 10-nucleotide random unique molecular identifier by which each TCR transcript was tagged. Every sequencing run yielded over 180 million TCR-beta sequences covering 15-18 subjects. The RNeasy kit was used for extraction of total RNA. The KAPA Real-time Library Amplification kit was used to amplify TCR-beta VDJ regions with primers targeting the TCR constant region and the 5'RACE anchor. A first PCR added sample indexes and Illumina adaptors, after which a second PCR increased the library yield. After Ampure bead purification, the TCR product of roughly 650 bp was size-selected on a 2% E-gel SizeSelection system. Before pooling, libraries had their quality checked on a Bioanalyzer, their concentration measured with Qubit, and their quantity determined with the Kapa Library Quantification kit. An Illumina HiSeq 2500 was used to sequence the libraries paired-end at 2 x 150 bp. To increase sequence diversity, roughly 24-31% phiX was spiked into each library pool. The published analysis was carried out like this. The UMI-based MiGEC pipeline processed quality-filtered reads and removed over 85% of raw TCR sequences during error correction. VDJ genes were aligned to IMGT germline references, and clonotypes were defined by unique CDR3 amino acid sequence plus V-J genes. Clonal expansion, Shannon diversity, and CDR3 relatedness (CalcPairwiseDistances, ClusterSamples) were evaluated with VDJtools, and phylogenetic trees were built with CLCbio workbench. A clone was classed as expanded if it had 8 or more unique UMIs, a cutoff based on coefficient-of-variation modelling across technical triplicates. Using fastp at Q25 and MiXCR, TCRdb reprocessed the public reads and kept productive beta chains. When rows share a CDR3 protein, they turn into one entry using the most common DNA and genes. These V and J calls derive from TCRdb rather than the authors' analysis. The sample table records tens of thousands of distinct CDR3 sequences; 10% of these occur just once. Of the sample, roughly 1.8% falls within the top ten clones.

The junction carries 9 bases between V and J, which are trimmed by 4 bases and 2 bases respectively. The CDR3 covers 15 residues, taking in both the cysteine and the phenylalanine. Only the CDR3 DNA stays, 45 bases, in frame from base 1. CDR1 and CDR2, looked up from the germline V gene, are SGHAT and FQNNGV. As regards this clonotype: Which antigen it targets is not known. Base qualities are not recorded, but no much larger clone differs from it by a single base.

The healthy controls were volunteers from blood banks in Maryland, USA. For the unsorted PBMC libraries, 2 million PBMCs were stored in RNAlater at -80 degrees C until RNA extraction and were used to generate the libraries. Peripheral blood underwent Ficoll-Hypaque density gradient centrifugation to isolate PBMCs, which were then cryopreserved in liquid nitrogen. The TCR originated in a man aged 40-49 years in good health. The sequenced sample consisted of PBMCs. The rearranged segments are TRBV11-2 and TRBJ2-6, with TRBD1 perhaps the D gene, on 5 matching bases. The DNA sequence is TGTGCCAGCAGCTCGACAGTAGCTGGGGCCAACGTCCTGACTTTC. Protein translation: CASSSTVAGANVLTF.